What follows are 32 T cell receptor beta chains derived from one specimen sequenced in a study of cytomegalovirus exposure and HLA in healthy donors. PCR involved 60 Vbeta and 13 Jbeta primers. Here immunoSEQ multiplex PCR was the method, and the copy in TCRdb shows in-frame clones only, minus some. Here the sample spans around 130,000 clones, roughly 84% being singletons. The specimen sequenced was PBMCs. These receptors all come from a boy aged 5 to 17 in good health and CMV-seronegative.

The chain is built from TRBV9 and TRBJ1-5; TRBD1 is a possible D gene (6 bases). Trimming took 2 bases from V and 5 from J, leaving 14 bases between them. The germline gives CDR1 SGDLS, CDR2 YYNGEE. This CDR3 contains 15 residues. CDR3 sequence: CASSVEGDTHQPQHF. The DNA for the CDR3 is TGTGCCAGCAGCGTCGAGGGGGACACACATCAGCCCCAGCATTTT.

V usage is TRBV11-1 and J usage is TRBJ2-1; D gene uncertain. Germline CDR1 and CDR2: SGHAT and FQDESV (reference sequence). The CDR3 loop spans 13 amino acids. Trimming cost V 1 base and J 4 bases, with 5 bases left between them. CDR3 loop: CASSLGGYNEQFF. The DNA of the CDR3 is TGTGCCAGCAGCTTAGGCGGTTACAATGAGCAGTTCTTC.

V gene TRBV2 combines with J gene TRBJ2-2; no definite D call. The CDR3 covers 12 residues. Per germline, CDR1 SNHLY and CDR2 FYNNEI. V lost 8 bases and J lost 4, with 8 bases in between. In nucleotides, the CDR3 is TGTGCCAGCCCGGGTAGCACCGGGGAGCTGTTTTTT. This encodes CASPGSTGELFF.

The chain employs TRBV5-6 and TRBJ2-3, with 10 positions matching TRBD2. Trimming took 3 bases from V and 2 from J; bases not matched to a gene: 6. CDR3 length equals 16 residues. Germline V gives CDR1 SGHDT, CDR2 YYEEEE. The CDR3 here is CASSYLSGGATDTQYF. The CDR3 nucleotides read TGTGCCAGCAGCTACCTCAGCGGGGGGGCCACAGATACGCAGTATTTT.

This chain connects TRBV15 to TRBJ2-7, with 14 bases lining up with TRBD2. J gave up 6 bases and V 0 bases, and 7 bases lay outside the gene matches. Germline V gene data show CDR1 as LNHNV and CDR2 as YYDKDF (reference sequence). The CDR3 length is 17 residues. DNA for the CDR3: TGTGCCACCAGCAGAGATAGGGGGACTAGCGGGGGAGGCGAGCAGTACTTC. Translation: CATSRDRGTSGGGEQYF.

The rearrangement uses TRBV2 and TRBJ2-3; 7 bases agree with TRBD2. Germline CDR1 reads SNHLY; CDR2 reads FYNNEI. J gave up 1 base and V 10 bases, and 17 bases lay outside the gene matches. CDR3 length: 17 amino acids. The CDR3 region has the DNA TGTGCCATTTGGTTAGCGGGCGACCTGGGGGGCACAGATACGCAGTATTTT. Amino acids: CAIWLAGDLGGTDTQYF.

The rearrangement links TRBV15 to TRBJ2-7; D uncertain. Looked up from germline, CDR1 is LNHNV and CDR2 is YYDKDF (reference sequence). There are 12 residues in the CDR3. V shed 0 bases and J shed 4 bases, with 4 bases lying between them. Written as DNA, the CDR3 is TGTGCCACCAGCAGAGATAGTTACGAGCAGTACTTC. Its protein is CATSRDSYEQYF.

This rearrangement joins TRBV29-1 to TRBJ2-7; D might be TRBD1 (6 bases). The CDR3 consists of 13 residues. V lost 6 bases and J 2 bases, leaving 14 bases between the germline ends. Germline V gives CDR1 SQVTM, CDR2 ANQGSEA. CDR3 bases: TGCAGCGTCGCACAGGGAATCCCCTACGAGCAGTACTTC. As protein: CSVAQGIPYEQYF.

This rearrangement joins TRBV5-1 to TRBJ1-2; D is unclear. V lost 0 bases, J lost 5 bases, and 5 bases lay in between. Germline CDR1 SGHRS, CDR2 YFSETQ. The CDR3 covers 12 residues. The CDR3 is CASSLGLYGYTF. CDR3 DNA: TGCGCCAGCAGCTTGGGACTATATGGCTACACCTTC.

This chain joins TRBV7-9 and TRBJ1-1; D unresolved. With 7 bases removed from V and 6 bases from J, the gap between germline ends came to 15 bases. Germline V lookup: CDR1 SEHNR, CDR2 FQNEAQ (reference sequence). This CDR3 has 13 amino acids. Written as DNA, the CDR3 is TGTGCCAGCACCCCGGTGTCCGTCTCTGAAGCTTTCTTT. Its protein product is CASTPVSVSEAFF.

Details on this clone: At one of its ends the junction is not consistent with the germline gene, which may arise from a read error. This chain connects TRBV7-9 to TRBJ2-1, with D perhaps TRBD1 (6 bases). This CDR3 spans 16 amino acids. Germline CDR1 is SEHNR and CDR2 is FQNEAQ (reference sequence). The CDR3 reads CSSSIPGGRSYNEQFF. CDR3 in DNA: TGTTCCAGCAGCATACCTGGGGGCCGATCCTACAATGAGCAGTTCTTC.

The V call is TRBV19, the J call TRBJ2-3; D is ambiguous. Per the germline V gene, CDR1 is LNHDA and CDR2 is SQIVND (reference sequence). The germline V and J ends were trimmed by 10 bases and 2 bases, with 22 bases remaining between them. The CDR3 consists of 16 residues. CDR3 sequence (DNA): TGTGCCACCACCCCCCACAGCCTCTCTGTCACAGATACGCAGTATTTT. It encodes CATTPHSLSVTDTQYF. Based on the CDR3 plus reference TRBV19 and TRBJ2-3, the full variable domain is DGGITQSPKYLFRKEGQNVTLSCEQNLNHDAMYWYRQDPGQGLRLIYYSQIVNDFQKGDIAEGYSVSREKKESFPLTVTSAQKNPTAFYLCATTPHSLSVTDTQYFGPGTRLTVL.

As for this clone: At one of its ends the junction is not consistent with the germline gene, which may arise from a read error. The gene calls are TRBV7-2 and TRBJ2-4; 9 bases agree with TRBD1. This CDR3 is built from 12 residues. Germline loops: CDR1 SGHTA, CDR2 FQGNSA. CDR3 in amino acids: CASSELQGALNF. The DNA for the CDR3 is TGTGCCAGCAGCGAACTACAGGGGGCGTTGAACTTC. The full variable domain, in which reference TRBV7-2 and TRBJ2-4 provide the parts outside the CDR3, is GAGVSQSPSNKVTEKGKDVELRCDPISGHTALYWYRQSLGQGLEFLIYFQGNSAPDKSGLPSDRFSAERTGGSVSTLTIQRTQQEDSAVYLCASSELQGALNFGAGTRLSVL.

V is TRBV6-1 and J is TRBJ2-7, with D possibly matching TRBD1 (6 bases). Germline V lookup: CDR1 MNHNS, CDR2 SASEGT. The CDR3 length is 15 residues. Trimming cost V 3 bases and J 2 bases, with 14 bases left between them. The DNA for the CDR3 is TGTGCCAGCAGTGATCGGAGCCCAGGGGCCTACGAGCAGTACTTC. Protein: CASSDRSPGAYEQYF.

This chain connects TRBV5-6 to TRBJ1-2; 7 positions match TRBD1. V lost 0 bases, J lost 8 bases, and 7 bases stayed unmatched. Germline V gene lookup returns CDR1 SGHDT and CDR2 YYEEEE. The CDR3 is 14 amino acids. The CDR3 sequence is CASSLGQGRRGYTF. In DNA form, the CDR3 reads TGTGCCAGCAGCTTGGGACAGGGAAGGCGCGGCTACACCTTC.

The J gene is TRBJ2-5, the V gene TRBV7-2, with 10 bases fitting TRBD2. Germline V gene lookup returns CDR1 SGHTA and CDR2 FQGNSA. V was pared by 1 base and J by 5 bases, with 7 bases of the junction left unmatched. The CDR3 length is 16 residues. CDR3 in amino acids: CASSLDLAGVGETQYF. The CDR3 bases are TGTGCCAGCAGCTTAGACCTAGCGGGAGTCGGGGAGACCCAGTACTTC.

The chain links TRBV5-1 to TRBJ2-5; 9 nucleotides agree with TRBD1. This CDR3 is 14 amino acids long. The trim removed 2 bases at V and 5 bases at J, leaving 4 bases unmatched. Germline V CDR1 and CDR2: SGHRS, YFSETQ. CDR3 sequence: CASSLQGAQETQYF. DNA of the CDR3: TGCGCCAGCAGCTTACAGGGGGCTCAGGAGACCCAGTACTTC.

This CDR3 reads CASSPPGTGYVGEQYF. As DNA, the CDR3 is TGTGCCAGCAGCCCCCCCGGGACAGGGTATGTCGGCGAGCAGTACTTC. V is TRBV7-9 and J is TRBJ2-7, with 9 bases matching TRBD1. This CDR3 has 16 residues. V dropped 5 bases and J dropped 6; count of bases not matched to a gene: 14. Germline V CDR1 and CDR2: SEHNR, FQNEAQ (reference sequence).

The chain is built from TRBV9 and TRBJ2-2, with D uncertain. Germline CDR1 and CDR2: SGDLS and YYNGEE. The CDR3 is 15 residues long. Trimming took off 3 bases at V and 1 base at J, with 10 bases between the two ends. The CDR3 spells CASSGAAGNTGELFF. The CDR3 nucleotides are TGTGCCAGCAGCGGGGCAGCAGGGAACACCGGGGAGCTGTTTTTT.

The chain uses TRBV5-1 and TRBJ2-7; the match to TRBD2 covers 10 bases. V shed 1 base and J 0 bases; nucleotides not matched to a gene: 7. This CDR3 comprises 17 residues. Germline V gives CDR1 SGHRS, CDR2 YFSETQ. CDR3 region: CASSLWLAGAYSYEQYF. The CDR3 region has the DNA TGCGCCAGCAGCTTGTGGCTAGCGGGGGCTTACTCCTACGAGCAGTACTTC.

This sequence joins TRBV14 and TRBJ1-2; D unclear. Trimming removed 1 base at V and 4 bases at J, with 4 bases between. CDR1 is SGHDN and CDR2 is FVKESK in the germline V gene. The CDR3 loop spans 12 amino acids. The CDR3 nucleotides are TGTGCCAGCAGCCAAGCCGGCTATGGCTACACCTTC. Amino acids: CASSQAGYGYTF.

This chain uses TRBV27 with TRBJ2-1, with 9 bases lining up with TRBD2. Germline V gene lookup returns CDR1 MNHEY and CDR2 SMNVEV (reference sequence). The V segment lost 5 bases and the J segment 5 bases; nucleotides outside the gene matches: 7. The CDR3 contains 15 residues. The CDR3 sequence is CASSPPAGGNNEQFF. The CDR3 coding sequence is TGTGCCAGCAGTCCGCCGGCGGGGGGGAACAATGAGCAGTTCTTC.

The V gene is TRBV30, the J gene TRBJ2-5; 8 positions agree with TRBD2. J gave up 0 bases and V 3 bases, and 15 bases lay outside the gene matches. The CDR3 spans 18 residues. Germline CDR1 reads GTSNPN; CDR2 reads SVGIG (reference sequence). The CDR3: CAWRDDPTSGQYQETQYF. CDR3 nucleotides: TGTGCCTGGAGGGATGACCCCACTAGCGGCCAGTACCAAGAGACCCAGTACTTC. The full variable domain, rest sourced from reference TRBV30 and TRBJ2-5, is SQTIHQWPATLVQPVGSPLSLECTVEGTSNPNLYWYRQAAGRGLQLLFYSVGIGQISSEVPQNLSASRPQDRQFILSSKKLLLSDSGFYLCAWRDDPTSGQYQETQYFGPGTRLLVL.

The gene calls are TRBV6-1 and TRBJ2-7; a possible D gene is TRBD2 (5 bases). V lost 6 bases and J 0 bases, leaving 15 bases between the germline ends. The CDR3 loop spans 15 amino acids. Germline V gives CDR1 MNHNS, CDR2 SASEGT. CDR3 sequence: CASRARAGTSYEQYF. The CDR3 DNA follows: TGTGCCAGCAGGGCGCGGGCGGGTACCTCCTACGAGCAGTACTTC.

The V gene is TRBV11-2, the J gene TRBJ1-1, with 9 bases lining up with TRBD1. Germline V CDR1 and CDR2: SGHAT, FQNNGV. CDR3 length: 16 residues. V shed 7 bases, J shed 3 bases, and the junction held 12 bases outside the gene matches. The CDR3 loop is CASTGQGLPRDTEAFF. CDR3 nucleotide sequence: TGTGCCAGCACCGGACAGGGGCTCCCAAGAGACACTGAAGCTTTCTTT.

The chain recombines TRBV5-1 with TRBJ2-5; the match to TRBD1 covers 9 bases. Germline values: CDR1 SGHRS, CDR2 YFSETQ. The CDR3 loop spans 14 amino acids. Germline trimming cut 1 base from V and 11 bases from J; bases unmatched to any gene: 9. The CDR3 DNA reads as TGCGCCAGCAGCTTGCCTGGACAGGGGATGGAGCAGTACTTC. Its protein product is CASSLPGQGMEQYF.

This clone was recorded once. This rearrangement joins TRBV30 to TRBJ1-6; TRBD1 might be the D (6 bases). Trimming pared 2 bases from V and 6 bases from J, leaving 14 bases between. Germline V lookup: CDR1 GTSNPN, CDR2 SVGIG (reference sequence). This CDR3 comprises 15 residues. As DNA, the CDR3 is TGTGCCTGGAGTCGGGGGGCGCAGGGTAATTCACCCCTCCACTTT. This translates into CAWSRGAQGNSPLHF.

The CDR3 nucleotides are TGTGCCAGCAGCGGACTAGCGGGAGGGGGAGGCGAGCAGTACTTC. This translates into CASSGLAGGGGEQYF. The chain carries TRBV7-2 and TRBJ2-7; 15 bases line up with TRBD2. J gave up 6 bases and V 5 bases, and 5 bases lay outside the gene matches. The CDR3 runs 15 residues. The V gene's germline CDR1 is SGHTA and CDR2 FQGNSA.

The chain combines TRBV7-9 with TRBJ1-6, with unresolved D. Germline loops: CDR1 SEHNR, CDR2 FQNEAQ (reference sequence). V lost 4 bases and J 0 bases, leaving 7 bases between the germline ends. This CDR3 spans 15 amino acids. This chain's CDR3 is CASSSQSSYNSPLHF. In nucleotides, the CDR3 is TGTGCCAGCAGCTCACAGAGCTCCTATAATTCACCCCTCCACTTT. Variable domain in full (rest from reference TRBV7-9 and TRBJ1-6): DTGVSQNPRHKITKRGQNVTFRCDPISEHNRLYWYRQTLGQGPEFLTYFQNEAQLEKSRLLSDRFSAERPKGSFSTLEIQRTEQGDSAMYLCASSSQSSYNSPLHFGNGTRLTVT.

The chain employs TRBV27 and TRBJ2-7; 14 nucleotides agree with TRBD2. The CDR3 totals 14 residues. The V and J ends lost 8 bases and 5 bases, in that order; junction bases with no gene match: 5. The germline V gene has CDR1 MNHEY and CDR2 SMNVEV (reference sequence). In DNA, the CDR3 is TGTGCCAGCGGACTAGCGGGGGGCTCGGACGAGCAGTACTTC. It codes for CASGLAGGSDEQYF.

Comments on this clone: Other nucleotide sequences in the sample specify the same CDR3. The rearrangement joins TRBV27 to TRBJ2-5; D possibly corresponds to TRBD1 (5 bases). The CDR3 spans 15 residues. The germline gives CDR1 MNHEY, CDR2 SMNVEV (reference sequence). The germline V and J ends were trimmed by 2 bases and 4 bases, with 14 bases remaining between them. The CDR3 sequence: CASSLVETGRETQYF. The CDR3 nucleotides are TGTGCCAGCAGTTTAGTAGAAACAGGTCGAGAGACCCAGTACTTC.

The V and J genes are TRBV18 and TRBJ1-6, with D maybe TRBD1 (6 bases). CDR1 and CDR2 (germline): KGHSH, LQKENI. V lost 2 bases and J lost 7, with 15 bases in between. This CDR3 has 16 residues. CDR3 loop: CASSPVTWGQNSPLHF. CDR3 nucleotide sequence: TGTGCCAGCTCACCAGTAACGTGGGGGCAGAATTCACCCCTCCACTTT.